The rows below give T cell receptor beta chains drawn from one sample of a study of spatial heterogeneity in lung cancer. TCRdb independently ran MiXCR on the 5' RACE reads; one entry per CDR3 protein. The repertoire consists of 30,000 to 40,000 distinct CDR3 sequences, with roughly 5% occurring once and the leading ten covering just over 25%. The starting material was PBMCs, obtained at surgery. These receptors were taken from a female donor with early-stage non-small cell lung cancer. CDR3s include the opening cysteine and the closing phenylalanine or tryptophan. A D gene is named only where the DNA matches it firmly. Size values are once, few and many counts, or a class for expanded clones, and some rows have none.

DNA: TGCAGTGCTATGAGCCATCTCTCCTACGAGCAGTACTTC
CDR3: CSAMSHLSYEQYF
J: TRBJ2-7
size: many
V: TRBV20-1
D: .

DNA: TGTGCCAGCAGCTTTTCGGTGCTCAGTGAGCAGTACTTC
CDR3: CASSFSVLSEQYF
J: TRBJ2-7
size: few
V: TRBV11-2
D: .

DNA: TGTGCCAGCAGCTTAGGGCCTCGGTTTATGGATGAGCAGTTCTTC
CDR3: CASSLGPRFMDEQFF
J: TRBJ2-1
size: many
V: TRBV7-2
D: .

DNA: TGCGCCAGCAGCTGGACGGACAGGGGGTTGAGTTCACCCCTCCACTTT
CDR3: CASSWTDRGLSSPLHF
J: TRBJ1-6
size: many
V: TRBV5-1
D: TRBD1

DNA: TGTGCCACCAGTGATTTGAATGGCAGAGAAGCTTTCTTT
CDR3: CATSDLNGREAFF
J: TRBJ1-1
size: many
V: TRBV24-1
D: .

DNA: TGTGCCTGGATACTAGCGGGGGGGCCGGTTAGACAATATACGCAGTATTTT
CDR3: CAWILAGGPVRQYTQYF
J: TRBJ2-3
size: many
V: TRBV30
D: TRBD2

DNA: TGCAGTGCCGCCGGGACAGGGTTAGGGGGGCTTAACTATGGCTACACCTTC
CDR3: CSAAGTGLGGLNYGYTF
J: TRBJ1-2
size: .
V: TRBV20-1
D: TRBD1

DNA: TGTGCCAGCAGCCCCCCCTCCGGGACAGGGGGCTCTCTGGATGGCTACACCTTC
CDR3: CASSPPSGTGGSLDGYTF
J: TRBJ1-2
size: .
V: TRBV11-2
D: TRBD1

DNA: TGCAGTGCTAGGGCAGCGGGGGCCCTATACGAGCAGTACTTC
CDR3: CSARAAGALYEQYF
J: TRBJ2-7
size: .
V: TRBV20-1
D: TRBD2

DNA: TGTGCCAGCAGCTACCTAGGGACAGTCCCCTACGAGCAGTACTTC
CDR3: CASSYLGTVPYEQYF
J: TRBJ2-7
size: many
V: TRBV7-9
D: TRBD1

DNA: TGTGCCAGCAGCCTACAGGGGGCGGATCAGCCCCAGCATTTT
CDR3: CASSLQGADQPQHF
J: TRBJ1-5
size: many
V: TRBV9
D: TRBD1

DNA: TGTGCCAGCAGTCAAGCTAACTATGGCTACACCTTC
CDR3: CASSQANYGYTF
J: TRBJ1-2
size: .
V: TRBV6-1
D: .

DNA: TGTGCCAGCAGCCTACAGGGCAGTCTAGAGACCCAGTACTTC
CDR3: CASSLQGSLETQYF
J: TRBJ2-5
size: many
V: TRBV7-2
D: .

DNA: TGTGCCAGCAGCCAAGGGGGCCTAACGGACAATGAGCAGTTCTTC
CDR3: CASSQGGLTDNEQFF
J: TRBJ2-1
size: many
V: TRBV4-2
D: .

DNA: TGTGCCAGCAGTTTAACAGGGGGCGCCCGTGGCTACACCTTC
CDR3: CASSLTGGARGYTF
J: TRBJ1-2
size: many
V: TRBV27
D: TRBD1

DNA: TGTGCCAGCAGCCCACGGGTAAATCAGCCCCAGCATTTT
CDR3: CASSPRVNQPQHF
J: TRBJ1-5
size: many
V: TRBV7-6
D: .